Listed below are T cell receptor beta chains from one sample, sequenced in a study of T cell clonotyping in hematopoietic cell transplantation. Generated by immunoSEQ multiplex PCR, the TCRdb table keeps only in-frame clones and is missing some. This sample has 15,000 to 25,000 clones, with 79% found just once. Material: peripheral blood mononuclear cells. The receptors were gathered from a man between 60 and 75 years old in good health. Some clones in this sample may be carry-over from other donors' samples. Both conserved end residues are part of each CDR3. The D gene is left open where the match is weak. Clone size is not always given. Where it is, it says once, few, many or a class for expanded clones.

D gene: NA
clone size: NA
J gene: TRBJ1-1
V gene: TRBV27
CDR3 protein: CASYDRLDRTEAFF
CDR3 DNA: TGTGCCAGCTATGACAGATTAGATCGGACTGAAGCTTTCTTT

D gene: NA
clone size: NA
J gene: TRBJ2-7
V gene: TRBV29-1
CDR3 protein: CSVGGGTGSYEQYF
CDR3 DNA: TGCAGCGTTGGGGGGGGGACAGGCTCCTACGAGCAGTACTTC

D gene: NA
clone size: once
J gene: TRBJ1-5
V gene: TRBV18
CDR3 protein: CASSLHRDQPQHF
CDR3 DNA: TGTGCCAGCTCACTCCACAGGGATCAGCCCCAGCATTTT

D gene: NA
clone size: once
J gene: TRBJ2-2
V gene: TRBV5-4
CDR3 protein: CASSPGGGPAGELFF
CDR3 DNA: TGTGCCAGCAGCCCTGGGGGGGGGCCCGCCGGGGAGCTGTTTTTT

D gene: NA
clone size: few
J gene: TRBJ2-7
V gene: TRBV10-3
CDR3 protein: CAISEGYEQYF
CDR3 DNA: TGTGCCATCAGTGAAGGATACGAGCAGTACTTC

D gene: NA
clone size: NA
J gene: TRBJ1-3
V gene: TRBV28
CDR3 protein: CASQDSGGNTIYF
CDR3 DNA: TGTGCCAGCCAGGACTCGGGTGGAAACACCATATATTTT

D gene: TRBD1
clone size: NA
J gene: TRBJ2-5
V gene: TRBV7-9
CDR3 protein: CASSQGTGVVETQYF
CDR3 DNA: TGTGCCAGCAGCCAAGGGACAGGGGTAGTGGAGACCCAGTACTTC

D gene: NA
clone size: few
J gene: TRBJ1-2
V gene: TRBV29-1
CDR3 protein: CSVEADRNYGYTF
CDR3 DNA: TGCAGCGTTGAGGCCGACAGGAACTATGGCTACACCTTC

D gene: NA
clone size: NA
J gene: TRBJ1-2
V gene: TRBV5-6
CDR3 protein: CASSQTDSYGYTF
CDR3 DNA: TGTGCCAGCAGCCAAACCGACAGCTATGGCTACACCTTC

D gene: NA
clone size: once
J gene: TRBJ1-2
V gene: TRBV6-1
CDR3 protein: CASSEAYNLYGYTF
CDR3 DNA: TGTGCCAGCAGTGAAGCATACAACCTCTATGGCTACACCTTC

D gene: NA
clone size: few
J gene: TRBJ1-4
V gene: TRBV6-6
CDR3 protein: CASSYSDRLGEKLFF
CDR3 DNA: TGTGCCAGCAGTTACTCCGACAGGCTCGGGGAAAAACTGTTTTTT

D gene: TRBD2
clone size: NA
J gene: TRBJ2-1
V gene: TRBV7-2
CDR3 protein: CASSSGTSGRMAEFF
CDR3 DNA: TGTGCCAGCAGCTCCGGGACTAGCGGGAGGATGGCGGAGTTCTTC

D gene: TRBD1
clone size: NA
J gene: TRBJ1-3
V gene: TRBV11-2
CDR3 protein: CASSQGQGITGNTIYF
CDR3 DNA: TGTGCCTCCTCCCAAGGACAGGGTATAACTGGAAACACCATATATTTT

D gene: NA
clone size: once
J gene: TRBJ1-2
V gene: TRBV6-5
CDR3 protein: CASSTREGGYGYTF
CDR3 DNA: TGTGCCAGCAGTACCCGAGAAGGGGGCTATGGCTACACCTTC

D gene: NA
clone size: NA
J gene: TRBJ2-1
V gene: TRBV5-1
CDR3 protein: CASSLGMGGNEQFF
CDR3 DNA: TGCGCCAGCAGCTTGGGGATGGGTGGCAATGAGCAGTTCTTC

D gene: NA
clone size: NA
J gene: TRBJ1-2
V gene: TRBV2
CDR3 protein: CASSLRQGYGYTF
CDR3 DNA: TGTGCCAGCAGTCTTAGGCAGGGGTATGGCTACACCTTC

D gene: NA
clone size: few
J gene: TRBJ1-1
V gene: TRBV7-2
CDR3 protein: CASSLVGGQNTEAFF
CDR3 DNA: TGTGCCAGCAGCTTAGTTGGAGGGCAGAACACTGAAGCTTTCTTT

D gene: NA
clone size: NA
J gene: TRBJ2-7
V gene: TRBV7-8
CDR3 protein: CASSHVVGRSYEQYF
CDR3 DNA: TGTGCCAGCAGCCACGTGGTAGGGCGATCCTACGAGCAGTACTTC

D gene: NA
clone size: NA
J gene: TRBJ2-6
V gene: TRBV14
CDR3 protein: CASSPYSGANVLTF
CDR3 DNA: TGTGCCAGCAGCCCATACTCTGGGGCCAACGTCCTGACTTTC

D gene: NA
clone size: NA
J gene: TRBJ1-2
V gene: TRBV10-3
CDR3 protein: CATAGDGYYGYTF
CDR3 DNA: TGTGCCACCGCAGGGGACGGTTACTATGGCTACACCTTC

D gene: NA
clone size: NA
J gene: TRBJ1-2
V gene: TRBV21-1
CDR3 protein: CASSNYGYTF
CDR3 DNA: TGTGCCAGCAGCAACTATGGCTACACCTTC

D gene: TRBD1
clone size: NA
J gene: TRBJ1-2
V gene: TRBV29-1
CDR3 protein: CSVEKRTGGEDGYTF
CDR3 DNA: TGCAGCGTTGAAAAACGTACAGGGGGAGAGGATGGCTACACCTTC

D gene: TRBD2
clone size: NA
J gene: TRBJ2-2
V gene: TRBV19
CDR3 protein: CASSMGAGGDWTGELFF
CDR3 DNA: TGTGCCAGTAGTATGGGAGCGGGAGGTGATTGGACCGGGGAGCTGTTTTTT

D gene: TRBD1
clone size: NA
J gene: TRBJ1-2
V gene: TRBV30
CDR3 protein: CAWSFSPGQGVEGYTF
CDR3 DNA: TGTGCCTGGAGTTTCTCCCCGGGACAGGGGGTGGAAGGCTACACCTTC

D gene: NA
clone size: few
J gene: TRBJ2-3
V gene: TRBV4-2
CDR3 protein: CASSQDLEGSGVTQYF
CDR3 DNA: TGTGCCAGCAGCCAAGATCTTGAGGGATCTGGGGTGACGCAGTATTTT

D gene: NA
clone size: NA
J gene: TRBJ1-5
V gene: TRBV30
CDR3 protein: CAWSRAPRGDQPQHF
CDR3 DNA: TGTGCCTGGAGTAGGGCACCCCGGGGGGATCAGCCCCAGCATTTT

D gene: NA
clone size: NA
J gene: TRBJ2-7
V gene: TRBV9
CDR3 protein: CASSVEGGGLYEQYF
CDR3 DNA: TGTGCCAGCAGCGTAGAGGGGGGGGGCCTCTACGAGCAGTACTTC

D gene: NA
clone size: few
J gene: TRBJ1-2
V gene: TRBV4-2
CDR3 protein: CASSQDPGTTNYGYTF
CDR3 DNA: TGTGCCAGCAGCCAAGATCCAGGGACCACTAACTATGGCTACACCTTC

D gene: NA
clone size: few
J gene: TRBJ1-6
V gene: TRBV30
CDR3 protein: CALTGIRSPLHF
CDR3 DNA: TGTGCCTTGACTGGGATCCGGTCACCCCTCCACTTT

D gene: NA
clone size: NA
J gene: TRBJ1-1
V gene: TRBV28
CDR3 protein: CASSLYGGRDTEAFF
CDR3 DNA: TGTGCCAGCAGTTTATACGGCGGTCGGGACACTGAAGCTTTCTTT

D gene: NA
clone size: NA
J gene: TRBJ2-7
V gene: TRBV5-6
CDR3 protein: CASSLGTATYEQYF
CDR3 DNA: TGTGCCAGCAGCCTCGGGACGGCGACCTACGAGCAGTACTTC

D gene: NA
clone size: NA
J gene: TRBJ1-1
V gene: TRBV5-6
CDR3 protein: CASSPFGGAEAFF
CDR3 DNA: TGTGCCAGCAGCCCATTCGGGGGGGCTGAAGCTTTCTTT

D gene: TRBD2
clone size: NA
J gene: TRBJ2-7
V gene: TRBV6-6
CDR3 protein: CASRPGGREQYF
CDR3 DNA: TGTGCCAGCAGACCAGGCGGGAGGGAGCAGTACTTC

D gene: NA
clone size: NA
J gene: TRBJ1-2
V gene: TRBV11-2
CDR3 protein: CASSTLRQVDYGYTF
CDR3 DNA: TGTGCCAGCAGCACCCTCCGACAGGTAGACTATGGCTACACCTTC

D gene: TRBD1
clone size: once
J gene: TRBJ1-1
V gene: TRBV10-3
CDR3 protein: CAINPRQGSTEAFF
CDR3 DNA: TGTGCCATCAATCCCAGACAGGGAAGCACTGAAGCTTTCTTT

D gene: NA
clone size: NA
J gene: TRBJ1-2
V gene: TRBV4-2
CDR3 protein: CASSPTANYGYTF
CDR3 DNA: TGTGCCAGCAGCCCAACAGCTAACTATGGCTACACCTTC

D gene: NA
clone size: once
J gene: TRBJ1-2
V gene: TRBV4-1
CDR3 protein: CASSQEGGSKAYGYTF
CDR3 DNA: TGCGCCAGCAGCCAAGAAGGGGGTAGTAAAGCCTATGGCTACACCTTC

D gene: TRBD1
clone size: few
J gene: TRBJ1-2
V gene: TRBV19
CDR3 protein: CASSDRGRGYTF
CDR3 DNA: TGTGCCAGTAGCGACAGGGGACGCGGCTACACCTTC

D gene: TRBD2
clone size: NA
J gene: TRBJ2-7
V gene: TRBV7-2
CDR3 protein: CASSLGRTSGRGEQYF
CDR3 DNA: TGTGCCAGCAGCCTAGGGAGGACTAGCGGGAGGGGTGAGCAGTACTTC

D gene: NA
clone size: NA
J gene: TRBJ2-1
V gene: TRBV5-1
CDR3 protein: CTSSLGHRDSTTAEQFF
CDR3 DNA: TGCACCAGCAGCTTGGGTCACAGGGATAGTACCACGGCTGAGCAGTTCTTC

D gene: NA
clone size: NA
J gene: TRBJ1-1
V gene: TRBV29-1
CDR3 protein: CSVGGEQVMNTEAFF
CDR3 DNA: TGCAGCGTTGGGGGTGAACAGGTCATGAACACTGAAGCTTTCTTT

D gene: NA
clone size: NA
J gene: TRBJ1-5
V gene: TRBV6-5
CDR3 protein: CASSLVIGQPQHF
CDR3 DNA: TGTGCCAGCTCCTTAGTGATTGGGCAGCCCCAGCATTTT

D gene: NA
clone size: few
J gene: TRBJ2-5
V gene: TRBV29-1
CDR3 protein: CSVEDLEEKDQETQYF
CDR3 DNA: TGCAGCGTTGAAGATCTGGAGGAGAAGGATCAAGAGACCCAGTACTTC

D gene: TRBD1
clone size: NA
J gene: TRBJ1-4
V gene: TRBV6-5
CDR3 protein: CASSSGQGEPEKLFF
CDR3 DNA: TGTGCCAGCAGTTCCGGACAGGGGGAACCTGAAAAACTGTTTTTT

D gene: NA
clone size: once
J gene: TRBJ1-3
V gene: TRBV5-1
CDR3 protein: CASSLDASSSFGNTIYF
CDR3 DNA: TGCGCCAGCAGCTTGGATGCTTCCAGCTCCTTTGGAAACACCATATATTTT

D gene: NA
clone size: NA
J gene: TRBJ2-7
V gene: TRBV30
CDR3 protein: CAVGQSSYEQYF
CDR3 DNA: TGTGCCGTAGGACAGAGCTCCTACGAGCAGTACTTC